The 8 T cell receptor beta chains given below trace back to one sample, sequenced in a study of long-term antiretroviral therapy in people with HIV. A v3.0 immunoSEQ assay was performed at survey level. The protocol was immunoSEQ multiplex PCR, while the TCRdb copy is restricted to in-frame clones and leaves out a portion. The sample records more than 15,000 clones, just under 80% being singletons. The starting material was unsorted PBMCs, obtained more than 3.1 years after starting antiretroviral therapy. These receptor sequences come from a woman between 40 and 50 years old with HIV.

The CDR3 region has the DNA TGTGCCAGCTCCACCCAAGGGACAGCGAGTAGCACAGATACGCAGTATTTT. Encoded protein: CASSTQGTASSTDTQYF. This chain links TRBV18 with TRBJ2-3; 7 bases are a match to TRBD1. V shed 6 bases, J shed 0 bases, and the junction held 12 bases outside the gene matches. From germline, CDR1 is KGHSH and CDR2 LQKENI. This CDR3 is built from 17 residues.

This chain uses TRBV6-5 with TRBJ2-7; D unclear. V gave up 2 bases and J gave up 7 bases, with 9 bases separating them. The germline V gene has CDR1 MNHEY and CDR2 SVGAGI. This CDR3 has 12 amino acids. This CDR3 is CASSYTAGEQYF. CDR3 in DNA: TGTGCCAGCAGTTACACCGCCGGGGAGCAGTACTTC.

This chain links TRBV5-6 with TRBJ1-1; D call uncertain. The CDR3 totals 13 residues. Germline CDR1 is SGHDT and CDR2 is YYEEEE. With 0 bases removed from V and 6 bases from J, the gap between germline ends came to 9 bases. CDR3 sequence (DNA): TGTGCCAGCAGCTTGGGCCGGGTCCCTGAAGCTTTCTTT. This sequence encodes CASSLGRVPEAFF. Full variable domain (outside the CDR3, taken from reference TRBV5-6 and TRBJ1-1): DAGVTQSPTHLIKTRGQQVTLRCSPKSGHDTVSWYQQALGQGPQFIFQYYEEEERQRGNFPDRFSGHQFPNYSSELNVNALLLGDSALYLCASSLGRVPEAFFGQGTRLTVV.

The J gene is TRBJ2-7, the V gene TRBV6-1; a possible D gene is TRBD2 (7 bases). Trimming stripped 5 bases from V and 2 bases from J, with 13 bases between. The germline V gene encodes CDR1 MNHNS and CDR2 SASEGT. The CDR3 has 14 amino acids. The CDR3 is CASSPRGGTYEQYF. The CDR3 region has the DNA TGTGCCAGCAGTCCAAGGGGGGGAACCTACGAGCAGTACTTC.

The V call is TRBV5-1, the J call TRBJ1-1; TRBD1 matches at 7 bases. This CDR3 region has 15 residues. Germline assignment: CDR1 SGHRS and CDR2 YFSETQ. The junction had 3 bases not matched to a gene; V was cut back by 0 bases and J by 1 base. CDR3 bases: TGCGCCAGCAGCTTGGCAGGACAGGAGAACACTGAAGCTTTCTTT. Translating gives CASSLAGQENTEAFF.

This clone appeared a few times. The J gene is TRBJ1-2, the V gene TRBV19, with 7 bases that match TRBD1. This CDR3 has 13 amino acids. CDR1 and CDR2 (germline): LNHDA, SQIVND (reference sequence). V shed 3 bases, J shed 7 bases, and the junction held 5 bases outside the gene matches. In DNA form, the CDR3 reads TGTGCCAGTAGTATCGGGACAGTCGGTGGCTACACCTTC. Translating gives CASSIGTVGGYTF.

CDR3 sequence (DNA): TGCGCCAGCAGTGACGGACCCCTACTAGGGAGGTACTATGGCTACACCTTC. Its protein product is CASSDGPLLGRYYGYTF. V gene TRBV10-2 combines with J gene TRBJ1-2; D is uncertain. CDR3 length equals 17 residues. Trimming stripped 3 bases from V and 3 bases from J, with 20 bases between. The germline gives CDR1 WSHSY, CDR2 SAAADI.

This clone was counted only a few times. V gene TRBV5-4 combines with J gene TRBJ2-3; 9 nucleotides line up with TRBD1. V shed 2 bases and J 3 bases; nucleotides not matched to a gene: 7. The germline V gene has CDR1 SGHNT and CDR2 YYREEE (reference sequence). This CDR3 is built from 16 residues. CDR3 sequence reads: CASSFDGTGITDTQYF. Written as DNA, the CDR3 is TGTGCCAGCAGCTTTGATGGGACAGGGATAACAGATACGCAGTATTTT.